The 4 T cell receptor beta chains presented below share a single source sample, sequenced in a study of shared clonotypes between healthy human individuals. TCRdb's copy holds only in-frame clones and misses some; the assay was immunoSEQ multiplex PCR. Of 2 million to 2.5 million clones in the sample, 93% were seen once. Sample: naive CD4+ T cells from PBMCs. Subset reported: CD45RA+ positively selected. These receptors came from a man younger than 35 in good health. Some clones in this sample may be carry-over from other donors' samples.

CDR3: CASSLGGKGYEQYF. The CDR3 region has the DNA TGTGCCAGCAGCTTAGGGGGGAAGGGCTACGAGCAGTACTTC. The V and J genes are TRBV11-3 and TRBJ2-7; the D gene could be TRBD1 or TRBD2 (5 bases each). V was shortened by 1 base and J by 3 bases, with 10 bases between the two germline ends. Per the germline V gene, CDR1 is SGHNT and CDR2 is YENEEA. The CDR3 covers 14 residues.

The chain has TRBV28 and TRBJ2-1; 8 bases are shared with TRBD2. The CDR3 length is 15 residues. The trim removed 6 bases at V and 9 bases at J, leaving 13 bases unmatched. From germline, CDR1 is MDHEN and CDR2 SYDVKM. The CDR3 loop reads CASSLGTSGFSEQFF. As DNA, the CDR3 is TGTGCCAGCAGCTTAGGAACTAGCGGCTTCAGTGAGCAGTTCTTC.

This chain connects TRBV7-6 to TRBJ2-3, with D perhaps TRBD1 (5 bases). The CDR3 has 13 amino acids. Germline CDR1 is SGHVS and CDR2 is FNYEAQ. V lost 4 bases and J lost 0, with 5 bases in between. The CDR3 reads CASSSGSTDTQYF. CDR3 DNA sequence: TGTGCCAGCAGCTCAGGGAGCACAGATACGCAGTATTTT.

The DNA for the CDR3 is TGTGTCAGAAGCTCCCTTATGTTCAGGGCCTGGCACTCCTACGAGCAGTACTTC. Translating it yields CVRSSLMFRAWHSYEQYF. The chain combines TRBV7-5 with TRBJ2-7; TRBD1, as called in the table, went unchecked against the DNA. TRBV7-5 is noted as a pseudogene. The CDR3 covers 18 residues.